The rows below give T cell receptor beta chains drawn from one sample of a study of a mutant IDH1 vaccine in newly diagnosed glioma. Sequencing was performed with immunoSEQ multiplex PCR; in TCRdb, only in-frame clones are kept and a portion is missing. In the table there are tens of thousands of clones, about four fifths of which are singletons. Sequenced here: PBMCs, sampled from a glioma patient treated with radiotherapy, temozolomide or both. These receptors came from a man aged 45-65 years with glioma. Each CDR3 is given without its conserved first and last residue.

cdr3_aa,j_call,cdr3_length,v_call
ASSPNLQGIYEQY,TRBJ2-7,13,TRBV6-6
ASSSPGQGGYTQY,TRBJ2-3,13,TRBV7-8
ASIGVTSGANVLT,TRBJ2-6,13,TRBV6-5
ASSVGRGTEAF,TRBJ1-1,11,TRBV2
ASSLSDSGGTEAF,TRBJ1-1,13,TRBV7-3
ASRSAYYETQY,TRBJ2-5,11,TRBV27
AWSPGTLAYEQY,TRBJ2-7,12,TRBV30
ASSPIRRAGGAYNEQF,TRBJ2-1,16,TRBV4-1
AISPGQGNQPQH,TRBJ1-5,12,TRBV10-3
ASSQDVGRGGWEQY,TRBJ2-7,14,TRBV4-3
ASDEGGGSQNTEAF,TRBJ1-1,14,TRBV18
ASSLEGSGARLEY,TRBJ2-7,13,TRBV5-5
ASSTQGVHTGELF,TRBJ2-2,13,TRBV27
ASSPSSLTGELF,TRBJ2-2,12,TRBV18
ASSESLYEQY,TRBJ2-7,10,TRBV2
ASSLAGGETQH,TRBJ1-5,11,TRBV5-4
AISDRTGGNEQF,TRBJ2-1,12,TRBV10-3
ASSAGDGPQH,TRBJ1-5,10,TRBV25-1
ASSLRTSGGAGS,TRBJ2-7,12,TRBV5-6
ASSVAPDSNQPQH,TRBJ1-5,13,TRBV9
ASSLEVVLGGSAF,TRBJ1-1,13,TRBV7-2
AISDGGQGGSQPQH,TRBJ1-5,14,TRBV10-3
ASSFEGRETQY,TRBJ2-5,11,TRBV5-4
ASSQDRSGSEKLF,TRBJ1-4,13,TRBV4-3
SATYRRGEY,TRBJ2-4,9,TRBV20-1
ASSLSVGGLTEAF,TRBJ1-1,13,TRBV11-2
ASSYRGSGYGYT,TRBJ1-2,12,TRBV27
ASRAGSSMGNTEAF,TRBJ1-1,14,TRBV7-9
AWSVGTGVEKLF,TRBJ1-4,12,TRBV30
ASAGTDYGYT,TRBJ1-2,10,TRBV6-5
ASRKTGASTDTQY,TRBJ2-3,13,TRBV6-4
ASSLSGDNLYEQY,TRBJ2-7,13,TRBV27
ASSLETYGYT,TRBJ1-2,10,TRBV11-2
ASSENGVGTQY,TRBJ2-5,11,TRBV6-1
ASSYSAGAGYGYT,TRBJ1-2,13,TRBV6-5
ASSFSVGTGGSYEQY,TRBJ2-7,15,TRBV27
SGRQAQETQY,TRBJ2-5,10,TRBV29-1
ASSWGQATGELF,TRBJ2-2,12,TRBV11-2
ASSQDEGEPYEQY,TRBJ2-7,13,TRBV4-1
AWSDSGRSLNTEAF,TRBJ1-1,14,TRBV30
ASSQELAGGLETQY,TRBJ2-5,14,TRBV4-3
AIRGQQETQY,TRBJ2-5,10,TRBV10-3
ASSISETPGELF,TRBJ1-4,12,TRBV19
ASSFLDEQY,TRBJ2-7,9,TRBV27
ASSPKSTGELF,TRBJ2-2,11,TRBV6-1
ASSRNRDRGTEAF,TRBJ1-1,13,TRBV6-6
ASSQGVTNEKLF,TRBJ1-4,12,TRBV19
ASSQDLGTGKREKLF,TRBJ1-4,15,TRBV4-3
ASSQGWGIFNTEAF,TRBJ1-1,14,TRBV14
ASRRDMNTEAF,TRBJ1-1,11,TRBV6-6
ASTRSGGAGTDTQY,TRBJ2-3,14,TRBV9
ASSLRRGGLTETQY,TRBJ2-5,14,TRBV5-4
ASSLEATNEKLF,TRBJ1-4,12,TRBV5-1
ASSVGQGASEQY,TRBJ2-7,12,TRBV9
ASRGYGNTIY,TRBJ1-3,10,TRBV7-9
ASGRESGSPLH,TRBJ1-6,11,TRBV6-4
ASSPGGFHEQY,TRBJ2-7,11,TRBV5-1
ASSSRGNHYEQY,TRBJ2-7,12,TRBV11-2
ASSFRSGLT,TRBJ1-2,9,TRBV25-1
ASSLGDTGEQF,TRBJ2-1,11,TRBV5-6